Listed below are T cell receptor beta chains from one sample, sequenced in a study of T-cell reconstitution after alpha-beta-depleted transplantation in children. TCRdb ran MiXCR on the PCR reads and lists one entry per CDR3 protein. The profile shows almost 500,000 distinct CDR3 sequences, around 12% of them singletons. The source was PBMCs from the stem cell graft donor, collected from the stem cell graft. The receptors stem from a human donor who donated a stem cell graft to a child with combined immunodeficiency. The CDR3 runs from the conserved cysteine through the conserved F or W. Each record gives: clone size, J gene, D gene, V gene, CDR3 DNA, CDR3 protein. D genes are given only for firm matches. Only some rows state a clone size, as once, few, many or a class for expanded clones.

clone_size: .; j_call: TRBJ2-7; d_call: .; v_call: TRBV11-2; cdr3_nt: TGTGCCAGCAGCTTAATCATGGACGAGCAGTACTTC; cdr3_aa: CASSLIMDEQYF
clone_size: few; j_call: TRBJ2-2; d_call: .; v_call: TRBV5-1; cdr3_nt: TGCGCCAGCAGTCAGGGGGGCGCGAACACCGGGGAGCTGTTTTTT; cdr3_aa: CASSQGGANTGELFF
clone_size: few; j_call: TRBJ2-3; d_call: TRBD2; v_call: TRBV11-2; cdr3_nt: TGTGCCAGCAGCTTAACGGCGGGGGGAGCCACAGATACGCAGTATTTT; cdr3_aa: CASSLTAGGATDTQYF
clone_size: few; j_call: TRBJ2-7; d_call: .; v_call: TRBV25-1; cdr3_nt: TGTGCCAGCAGTGGCCCCATTTGGTACGAGCAGTACTTC; cdr3_aa: CASSGPIWYEQYF
clone_size: few; j_call: TRBJ2-2; d_call: .; v_call: TRBV2; cdr3_nt: TGTGCCAGCAGTGCTGAAAACACCGGGGAGCTTTTTTTT; cdr3_aa: CASSAENTGELFF
clone_size: .; j_call: TRBJ2-5; d_call: .; v_call: TRBV7-7; cdr3_nt: TGTGCTAGCAGCCGTCGGGGCGGTTGGAGTCAAGAGACCCAGTACTTC; cdr3_aa: CASSRRGGWSQETQYF
clone_size: .; j_call: TRBJ2-3; d_call: TRBD2; v_call: TRBV10-3; cdr3_nt: TGTGCCATCAGTACTAGCGGACACACAGATACGCAGTATTTT; cdr3_aa: CAISTSGHTDTQYF
clone_size: .; j_call: TRBJ2-5; d_call: .; v_call: TRBV7-9; cdr3_nt: TGTGCCAGCAGCTTAGCTTTTATCGGCGTAGAGACCCAGTACTTC; cdr3_aa: CASSLAFIGVETQYF
clone_size: .; j_call: TRBJ2-1; d_call: TRBD2; v_call: TRBV28; cdr3_nt: TGTGCCAGCAGTTTTTGGCGGGGGGCAATTAAGGAGCAGTTCTTC; cdr3_aa: CASSFWRGAIKEQFF
clone_size: .; j_call: TRBJ2-4; d_call: TRBD1; v_call: TRBV4-3; cdr3_nt: TGCGCCAGCAGCCAAGACTGGGGACAGGGGAAAAACATTCAGTACTTC; cdr3_aa: CASSQDWGQGKNIQYF
clone_size: many; j_call: TRBJ2-1; d_call: .; v_call: TRBV12-3/TRBV12-4; cdr3_nt: TGTGCCAGCAGCACCGACGCAGCCAACTACAATGAGCAGTTCTTC; cdr3_aa: CASSTDAANYNEQFF
clone_size: many; j_call: TRBJ2-1; d_call: .; v_call: TRBV4-2; cdr3_nt: TGTGCCAGCAGCCAAGAGTGGGGGGGCCTCGATGAGCAGTTCTTC; cdr3_aa: CASSQEWGGLDEQFF
clone_size: many; j_call: TRBJ1-1; d_call: TRBD1; v_call: TRBV12-3/TRBV12-4; cdr3_nt: TGTGCCAGCAAACACGGGACAGGGGACACTGAAGCTTTCTTT; cdr3_aa: CASKHGTGDTEAFF
clone_size: .; j_call: TRBJ2-7; d_call: TRBD2; v_call: TRBV6-2/TRBV6-3; cdr3_nt: TGTGCCAGCCGCCACCAGCGGGGGCTGTACGAGCAGTACTTC; cdr3_aa: CASRHQRGLYEQYF
clone_size: many; j_call: TRBJ1-1; d_call: .; v_call: TRBV12-3/TRBV12-4; cdr3_nt: TGTGCCAGCAGTTTGATAGGGAACACTGAAGCTTTCTTT; cdr3_aa: CASSLIGNTEAFF